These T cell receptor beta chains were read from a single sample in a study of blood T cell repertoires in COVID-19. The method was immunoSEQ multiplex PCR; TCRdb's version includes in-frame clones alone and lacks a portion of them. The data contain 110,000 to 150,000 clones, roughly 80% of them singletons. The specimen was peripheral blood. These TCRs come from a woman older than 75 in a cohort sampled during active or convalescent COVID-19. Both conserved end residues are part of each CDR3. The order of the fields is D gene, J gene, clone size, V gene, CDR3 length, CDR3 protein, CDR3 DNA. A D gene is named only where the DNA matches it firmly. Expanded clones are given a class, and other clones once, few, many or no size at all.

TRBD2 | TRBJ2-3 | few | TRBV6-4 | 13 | CASSNLAGGPAYF | TGTGCCAGCAGTAACTTAGCGGGGGGGCCGGCGTATTTT
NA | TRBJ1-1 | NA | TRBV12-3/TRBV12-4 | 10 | CASRWEEAFF | TGTGCCAGCAGGTGGGAGGAAGCTTTCTTT
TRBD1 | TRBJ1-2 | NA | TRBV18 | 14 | CASSLPGTDYGYTF | TGTGCCAGCTCACTTCCCGGGACAGACTATGGCTACACCTTC
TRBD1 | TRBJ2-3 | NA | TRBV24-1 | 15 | CATSRQGGSTDTQYF | TGTGCCACCAGTAGACAGGGTGGGAGCACAGATACGCAGTATTTT
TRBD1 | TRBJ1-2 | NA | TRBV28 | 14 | CASFDRGPWYGYTF | TGTGCCAGCTTCGACAGGGGGCCCTGGTATGGCTACACCTTC
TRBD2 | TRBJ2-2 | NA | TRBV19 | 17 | CASSNGPGGTNTGELFF | TGTGCCAGTAGTAATGGTCCCGGGGGGACGAACACCGGGGAGCTGTTTTTT
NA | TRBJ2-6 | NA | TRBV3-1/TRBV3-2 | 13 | CASSHGWANVLTF | TGTGCCAGCAGTCACGGGTGGGCCAACGTCCTGACTTTC
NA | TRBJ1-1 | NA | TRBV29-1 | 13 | CSVAQGRWTEAFF | TGCAGCGTAGCACAGGGAAGATGGACTGAAGCTTTCTTT
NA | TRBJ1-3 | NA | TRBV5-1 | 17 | CASSLSPGGSSGNTIYF | TGCGCCAGCAGCTTGTCTCCGGGGGGAAGCTCTGGAAACACCATATATTTT
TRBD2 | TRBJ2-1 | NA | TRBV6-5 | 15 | CASILAGSPYNEQFF | TGTGCCAGCATTTTAGCGGGATCACCCTACAATGAGCAGTTCTTC
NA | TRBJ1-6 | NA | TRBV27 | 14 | CASSLTGWDSPLHF | TGTGCCAGCAGTTTGACGGGGTGGGATTCACCCCTCCACTTT
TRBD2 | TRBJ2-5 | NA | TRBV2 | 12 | CAWDYNEETQYF | TGTGCGTGGGACTACAACGAAGAGACCCAGTACTTC
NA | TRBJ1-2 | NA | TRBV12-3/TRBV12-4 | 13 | CASSLNGNYGYTF | TGTGCCAGCAGTTTAAACGGTAACTATGGCTACACCTTC
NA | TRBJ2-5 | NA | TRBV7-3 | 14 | CASSLSGAVETQYF | TGTGCCAGCAGCTTATCAGGGGCGGTAGAGACCCAGTACTTC
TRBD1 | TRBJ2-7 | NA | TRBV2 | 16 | CASRGRGQGEVYEQYF | TGTGCCAGCAGGGGGAGAGGACAGGGGGAAGTCTACGAGCAGTACTTC
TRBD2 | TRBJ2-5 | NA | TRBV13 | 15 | CASSATSGGRETQYF | TGTGCCAGCAGCGCCACTAGCGGGGGTCGGGAGACCCAGTACTTC
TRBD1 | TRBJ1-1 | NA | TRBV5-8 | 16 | CASSNRQGRGNTEAFF | TGTGCCAGCAGCAACAGACAGGGCCGGGGGAACACTGAAGCTTTCTTT
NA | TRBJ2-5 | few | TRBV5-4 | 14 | CASSLSWGQETQYF | TGTGCCAGCAGCTTGTCGTGGGGGCAGGAGACCCAGTACTTC
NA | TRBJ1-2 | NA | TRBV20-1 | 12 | CSASGRADGYTF | TGCAGTGCAAGTGGCAGGGCGGATGGCTACACCTTC
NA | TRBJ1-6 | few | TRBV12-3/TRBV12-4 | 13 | CASSLASPSPLHF | TGTGCCAGCAGTTTAGCGAGTCCTTCACCCCTCCACTTT
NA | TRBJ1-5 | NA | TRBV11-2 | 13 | CASTGGWNQPQHF | TGTGCCAGCACCGGGGGGTGGAATCAGCCCCAGCATTTT
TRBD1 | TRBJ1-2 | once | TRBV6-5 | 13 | CASSPGGYYGYTF | TGTGCCAGCAGTCCAGGGGGCTACTATGGCTACACCTTC
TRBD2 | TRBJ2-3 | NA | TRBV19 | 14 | CASSMGLGTDTQYF | TGTGCCAGTAGTATGGGACTAGGCACAGATACGCAGTATTTT
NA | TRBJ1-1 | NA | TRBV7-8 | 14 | CASSWFGGRTEAFF | TGTGCCAGCAGCTGGTTTGGGGGCAGGACTGAAGCTTTCTTT
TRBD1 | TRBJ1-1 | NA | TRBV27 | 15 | CASSHYRGLDTEAFF | TGTGCCAGCAGCCACTACAGGGGTCTGGACACTGAAGCTTTCTTT
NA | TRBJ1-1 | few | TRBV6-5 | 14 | CASRPDSGNTEAFF | TGTGCCAGCAGACCCGATTCAGGGAACACTGAAGCTTTCTTT
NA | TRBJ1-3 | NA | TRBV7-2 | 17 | CASSLYRTGGSGNTIYF | TGTGCCAGCAGCTTATATAGGACGGGGGGATCTGGAAACACCATATATTTT
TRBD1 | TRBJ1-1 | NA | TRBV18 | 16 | CASSPQKQGAGTEAFF | TGTGCCAGCTCACCTCAAAAACAGGGGGCTGGCACTGAAGCTTTCTTT
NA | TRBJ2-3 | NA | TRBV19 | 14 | CASTPGQASDTQYF | TGTGCCAGTACCCCAGGCCAGGCGTCAGATACGCAGTATTTT
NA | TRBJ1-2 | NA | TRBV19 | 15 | CASSLRGGQGYGYTF | TGTGCCAGTAGTCTCCGGGGGGGGCAGGGCTATGGCTACACCTTC
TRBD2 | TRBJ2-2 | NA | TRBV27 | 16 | CASSLRLAANTGELFF | TGTGCCAGCAGTTTAAGGCTAGCGGCGAACACCGGGGAGCTGTTTTTT
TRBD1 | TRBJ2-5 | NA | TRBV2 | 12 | CATGQVQETQYF | TGTGCCACAGGACAGGTCCAAGAGACCCAGTACTTC
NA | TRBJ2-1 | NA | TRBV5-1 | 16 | CASSLAPGISYNEQFF | TGCGCCAGCAGCTTGGCCCCGGGGATCTCCTACAATGAGCAGTTCTTC
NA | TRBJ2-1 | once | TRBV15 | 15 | CATSVRRGGWNEQFF | TGTGCCACCAGCGTAAGGCGGGGAGGCTGGAATGAGCAGTTCTTC
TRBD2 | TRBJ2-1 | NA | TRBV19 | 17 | CASNPGLAGGSYNEQFF | TGTGCCAGTAATCCGGGACTAGCGGGGGGGTCCTACAATGAGCAGTTCTTC